This T cell receptor (beta chain) was profiled in a study of cytomegalovirus exposure and HLA in healthy donors. The PCR was carried out with 60 Vbeta primers and 13 Jbeta primers. Using immunoSEQ multiplex PCR, the repertoire was profiled, and TCRdb retains in-frame clones only, with some absent. This sample carries about 79,000 clones, with roughly 5.1% going to the ten biggest clones. Study findings and constraints: Across donors, most TCRs were seen rarely, yet some public ones were widespread. Common viral pathogens were later found to be apparently linked to several of the most significant clusters. Sequencing artifact likely explains a cluster of highly shared sequence variants.

This CDR3 is 16 amino acids long. The germline V gene has CDR1 MNHEY and CDR2 SVGAGI. V lost 4 bases and J lost 6; bases outside the gene matches: 8. On this clone: Antigen: not known.

The chain links TRBV6-5 to TRBJ2-1; 11 bases align to TRBD1. This sequence originates from a man aged 25 to 45 in good health and CMV-seronegative. What was sequenced was PBMCs. Written as DNA, the CDR3 is TGTGCCAGCAGTTTCCGATCCGGGACAGGGGGCAATGAGCAGTTCTTC. Translated, it gives CASSFRSGTGGNEQFF.